This T cell receptor beta chain was recovered during a study of low-dose radiotherapy and immunotherapy resistance in tumors. Study details: Each fraction for Cohort 1 was 0.5 Gy, given every 2 weeks, and the total came to 6.5 Gy.

This clonotype appeared many times. Germline values: CDR1 SGHTA, CDR2 FQGNSA. The CDR3 covers 14 residues. The V gene lost 1 base and the J gene lost 9 bases, with 13 bases spanning the gap. TRAV- and TRBV-specific primers were used for first-strand cDNA, which covered alpha and beta chains. With a constant-region primer and a V-primer adapter, TCRs were subjected to 20 PCR cycles of amplification. The mRNA which had been isolated was amplified by in vitro transcription. TCRdb independently ran MiXCR on the reads; one entry per CDR3 protein. This sample has about 58,000 distinct CDR3 sequences, with 23% found just once. Time point indicated: after trial treatment. Treatment: LDRT plus nivolumab, ipilimumab, low-dose cyclophosphamide and aspirin (RACIN trial).

This sample comprised PBMCs, obtained after low-dose radiotherapy plus immunotherapy. The sequence derives from a male donor with prostate cancer. The rearrangement uses TRBV7-2 and TRBJ2-1; D possibly matches TRBD1 or TRBD2 (5 bases each). The CDR3 DNA reads TGTGCCAGCAGCTTAGGTAGAGGGGACGGTGAGCAGTTCTTC. Amino acid sequence: CASSLGRGDGEQFF.